The text below deals with one T cell receptor (beta chain). The antigen is undetermined. This sample is drawn from a study of cytomegalovirus exposure and HLA in healthy donors. At the level of the study: The 120 validation repertoires, a later analysis reported, used the same platform as the 666 repertoires from the first cohort.

The protocol was immunoSEQ multiplex PCR, while the TCRdb copy is restricted to in-frame clones and leaves out a portion. The sample lists 110,000 to 150,000 clones, almost 90% occurring once. Study-level findings and limits: According to a subsequent analysis, TCR clusters identified in the first cohort showed a tendency to co-occur across the 100 to 150 validation repertoires. Researchers counted 164 TCR beta chains as cytomegalovirus-associated. CMV antigen specificity was confirmed in vitro for a few CMV-associated chains.

The material sequenced was PBMCs. This TCR came from a woman between 18 and 29 years old in good health and CMV-seropositive.

CDR3 region: CAISEGASSYEQYF. CDR3 DNA sequence: TGTGCCATCAGTGAGGGGGCCAGCTCCTACGAGCAGTACTTC. The chain joins TRBV10-3 to TRBJ2-7; weak D call: TRBD1 (5 bases). The germline V gene encodes CDR1 ENHRY and CDR2 SYGVKD. The CDR3 contains 14 residues. Between the trimmed V and J ends, which lost 2 bases and 0 bases, there was a span of 8 bases.